This paragraph covers one TCR beta chain sequence. This sample was included in a study of technical replicates of blood from a few donors. Between the trimmed V and J ends, which lost 7 bases and 2 bases, there was a span of 9 bases. CDR1 and CDR2 from the germline V gene are SQVTM and ANQGSEA. The CDR3 loop spans 12 amino acids. Assay: immunoSEQ multiplex PCR; the TCRdb copy retains only in-frame clones and omits some. The sample shows tens of thousands of clones, roughly 97% of them seen only once. The chain employs TRBV29-1 and TRBJ2-1, with a weak D call TRBD1 (5 bases). Sample: T cells isolated from PBMCs. This clonotype originated in a human donor in good health. Here the CDR3 reads CSGKTAYNEQFF. The CDR3 DNA follows: TGCAGCGGCAAGACAGCCTACAATGAGCAGTTCTTC.